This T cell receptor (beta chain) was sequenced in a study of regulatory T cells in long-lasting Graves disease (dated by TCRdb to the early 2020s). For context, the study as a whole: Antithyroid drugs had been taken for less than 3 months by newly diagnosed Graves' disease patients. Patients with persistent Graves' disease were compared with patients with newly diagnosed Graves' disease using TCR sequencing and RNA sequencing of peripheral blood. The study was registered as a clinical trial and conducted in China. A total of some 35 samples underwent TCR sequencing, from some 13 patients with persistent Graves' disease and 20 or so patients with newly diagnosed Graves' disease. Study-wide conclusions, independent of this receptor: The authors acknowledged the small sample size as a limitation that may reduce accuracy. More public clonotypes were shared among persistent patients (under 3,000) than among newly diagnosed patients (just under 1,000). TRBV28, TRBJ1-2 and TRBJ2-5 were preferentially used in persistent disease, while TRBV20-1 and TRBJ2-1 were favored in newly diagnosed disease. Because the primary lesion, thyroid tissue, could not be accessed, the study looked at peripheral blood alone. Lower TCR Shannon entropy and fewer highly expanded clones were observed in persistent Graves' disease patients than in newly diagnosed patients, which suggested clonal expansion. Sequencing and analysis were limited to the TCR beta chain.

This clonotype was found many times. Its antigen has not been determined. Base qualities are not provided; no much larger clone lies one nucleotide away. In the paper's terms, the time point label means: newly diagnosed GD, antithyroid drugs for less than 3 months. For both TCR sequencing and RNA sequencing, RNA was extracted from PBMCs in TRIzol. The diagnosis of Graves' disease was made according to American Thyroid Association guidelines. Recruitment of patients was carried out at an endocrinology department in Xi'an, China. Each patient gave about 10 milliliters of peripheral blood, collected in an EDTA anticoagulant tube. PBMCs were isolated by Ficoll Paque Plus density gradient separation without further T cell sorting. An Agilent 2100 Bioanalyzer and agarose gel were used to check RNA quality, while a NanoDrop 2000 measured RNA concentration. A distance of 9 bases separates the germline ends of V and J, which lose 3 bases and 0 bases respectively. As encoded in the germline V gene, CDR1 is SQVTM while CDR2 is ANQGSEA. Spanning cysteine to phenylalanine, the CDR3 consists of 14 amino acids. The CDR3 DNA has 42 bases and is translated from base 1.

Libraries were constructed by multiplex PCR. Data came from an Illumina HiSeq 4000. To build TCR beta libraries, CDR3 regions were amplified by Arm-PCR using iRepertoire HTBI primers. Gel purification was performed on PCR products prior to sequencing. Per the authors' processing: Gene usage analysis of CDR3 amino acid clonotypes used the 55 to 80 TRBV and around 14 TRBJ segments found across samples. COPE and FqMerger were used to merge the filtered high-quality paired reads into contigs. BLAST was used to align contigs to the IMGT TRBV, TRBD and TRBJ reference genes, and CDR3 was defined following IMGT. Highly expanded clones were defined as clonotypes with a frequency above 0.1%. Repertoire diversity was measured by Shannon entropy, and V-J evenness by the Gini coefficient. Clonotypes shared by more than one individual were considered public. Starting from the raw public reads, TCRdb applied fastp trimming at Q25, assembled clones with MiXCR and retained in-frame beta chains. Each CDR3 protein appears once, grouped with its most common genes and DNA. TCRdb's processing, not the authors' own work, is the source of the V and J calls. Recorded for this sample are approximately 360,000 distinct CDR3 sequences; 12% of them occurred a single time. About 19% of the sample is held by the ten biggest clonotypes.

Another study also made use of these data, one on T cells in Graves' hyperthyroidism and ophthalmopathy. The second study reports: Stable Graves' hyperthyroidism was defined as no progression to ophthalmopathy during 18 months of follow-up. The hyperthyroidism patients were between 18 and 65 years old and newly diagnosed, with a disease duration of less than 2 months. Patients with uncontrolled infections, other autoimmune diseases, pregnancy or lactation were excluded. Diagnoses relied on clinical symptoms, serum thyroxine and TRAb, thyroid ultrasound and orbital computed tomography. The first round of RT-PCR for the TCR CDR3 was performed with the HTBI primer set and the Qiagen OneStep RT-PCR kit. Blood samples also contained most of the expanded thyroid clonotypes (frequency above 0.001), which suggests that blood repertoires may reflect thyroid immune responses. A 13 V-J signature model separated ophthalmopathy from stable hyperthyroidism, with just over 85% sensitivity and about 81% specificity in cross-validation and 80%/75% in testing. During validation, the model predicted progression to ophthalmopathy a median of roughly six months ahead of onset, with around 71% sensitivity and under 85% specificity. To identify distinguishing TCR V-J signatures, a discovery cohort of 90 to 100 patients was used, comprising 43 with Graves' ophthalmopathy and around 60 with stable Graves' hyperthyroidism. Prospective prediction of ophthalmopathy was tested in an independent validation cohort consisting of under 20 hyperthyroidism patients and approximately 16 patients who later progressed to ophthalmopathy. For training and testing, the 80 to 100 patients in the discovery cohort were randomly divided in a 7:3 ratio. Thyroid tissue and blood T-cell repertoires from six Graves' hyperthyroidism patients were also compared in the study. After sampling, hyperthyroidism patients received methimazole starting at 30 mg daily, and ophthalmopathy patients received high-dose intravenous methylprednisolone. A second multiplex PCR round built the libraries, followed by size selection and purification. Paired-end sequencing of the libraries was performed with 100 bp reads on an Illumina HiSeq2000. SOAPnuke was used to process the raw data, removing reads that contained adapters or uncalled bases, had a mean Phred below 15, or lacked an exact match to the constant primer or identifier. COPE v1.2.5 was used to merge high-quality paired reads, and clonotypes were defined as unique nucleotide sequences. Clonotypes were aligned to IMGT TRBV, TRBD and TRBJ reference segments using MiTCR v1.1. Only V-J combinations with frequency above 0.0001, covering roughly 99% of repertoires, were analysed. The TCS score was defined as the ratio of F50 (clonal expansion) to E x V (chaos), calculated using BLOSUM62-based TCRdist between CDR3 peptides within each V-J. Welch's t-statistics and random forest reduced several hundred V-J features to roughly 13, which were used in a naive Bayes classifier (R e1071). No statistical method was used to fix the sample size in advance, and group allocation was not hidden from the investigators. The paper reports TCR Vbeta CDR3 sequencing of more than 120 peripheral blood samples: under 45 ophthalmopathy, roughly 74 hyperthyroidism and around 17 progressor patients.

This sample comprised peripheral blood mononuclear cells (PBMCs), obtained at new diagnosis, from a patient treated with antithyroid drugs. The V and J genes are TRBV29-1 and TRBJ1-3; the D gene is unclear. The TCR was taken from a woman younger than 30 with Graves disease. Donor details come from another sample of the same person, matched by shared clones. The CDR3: CSVESAASGNTIYF. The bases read TGCAGCGTTGAGTCCGCCGCCTCTGGAAACACCATATATTTT.